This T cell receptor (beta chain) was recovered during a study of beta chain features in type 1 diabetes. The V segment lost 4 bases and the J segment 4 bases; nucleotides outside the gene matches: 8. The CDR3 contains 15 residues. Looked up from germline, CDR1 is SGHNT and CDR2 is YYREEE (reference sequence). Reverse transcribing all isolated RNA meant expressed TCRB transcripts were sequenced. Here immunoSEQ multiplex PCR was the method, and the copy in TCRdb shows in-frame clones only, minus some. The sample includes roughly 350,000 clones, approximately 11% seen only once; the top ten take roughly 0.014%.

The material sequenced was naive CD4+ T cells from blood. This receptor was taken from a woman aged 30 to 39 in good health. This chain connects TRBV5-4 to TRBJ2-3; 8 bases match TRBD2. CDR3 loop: CASSPSSGSADTQYF. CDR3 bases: TGTGCCAGCAGCCCTTCAAGCGGGAGCGCAGATACGCAGTATTTT.